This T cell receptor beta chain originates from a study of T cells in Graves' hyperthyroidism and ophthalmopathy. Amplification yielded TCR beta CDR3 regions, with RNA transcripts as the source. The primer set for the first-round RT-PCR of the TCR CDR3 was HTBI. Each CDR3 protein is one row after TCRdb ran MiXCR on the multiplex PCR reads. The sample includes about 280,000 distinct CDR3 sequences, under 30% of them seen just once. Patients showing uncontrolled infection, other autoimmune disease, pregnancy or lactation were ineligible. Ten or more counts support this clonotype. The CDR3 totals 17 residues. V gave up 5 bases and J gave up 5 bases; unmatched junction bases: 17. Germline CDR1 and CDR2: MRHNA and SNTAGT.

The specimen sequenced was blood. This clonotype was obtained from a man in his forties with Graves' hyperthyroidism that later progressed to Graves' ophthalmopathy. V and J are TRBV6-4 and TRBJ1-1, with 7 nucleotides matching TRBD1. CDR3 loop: CASSPSGRGLYRTEAFF. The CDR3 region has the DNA TGTGCCAGCAGTCCCTCAGGGAGGGGGCTATATCGGACTGAAGCTTTCTTT.